Listed here is a single TCR beta chain. Its target is unknown. The data were taken from a study of beta chain features in type 1 diabetes. General study findings and limits: For Type 1 diabetes patients, all four CD4+ subsets carried TCRB CDR3s that were moderately but significantly shorter.

Looked up from germline, CDR1 is SNHLY and CDR2 is FYNNEI. The CDR3 runs to 15 residues. Trimming cost V 6 bases and J 1 base; bases outside gene matches: 8. Isolated RNA was reverse transcribed in full, so expressed TCRB transcripts were sequenced. For naive, central memory and regulatory T cell samples, reads averaged around 3.5 million. The data were produced by immunoSEQ multiplex PCR, yet TCRdb's version contains in-frame clones alone and is incomplete. Here the sample spans 500,000 to 650,000 clones, around an eighth being singletons. This rearrangement joins TRBV2 to TRBJ1-2, with 7 bases identical to TRBD1. The source of this sequence is a man aged 25 to 40 with type 1 diabetes. The material sequenced was naive CD4+ T cells from blood. The DNA for the CDR3 is TGTGCCAGCAGCGCCTGGACAGGCTTTAACTATGGCTACACCTTC. Protein sequence: CASSAWTGFNYGYTF.